This TCR beta chain emerged from a study of blood T cell repertoires in COVID-19 (dated by TCRdb to 2020 to 2022). Concerning the study at large: The collaborator samples originated in the United States, Italy and Spain and spanned the acute and convalescent phases of COVID-19. Where available, HLA class I and class II types were obtained from metadata supplied by the sample provider rather than from assay-based typing. A freely available public database, intended as a resource for researchers studying the immune response to SARS-CoV-2, is where the repertoires were released. The material from the prospective study consisted of cDNA or gDNA derived from T cells, B-cell-depleted T cells, or PBMCs. The dataset comprised deeply sampled blood TCRbeta repertoires from subjects exposed to, actively infected with, or recovered from COVID-19. The sample metadata nearly always contained a de-identified subject ID, COVID-19 status, age in years and sex. The samples were drawn from the first 160 participants of the ongoing ImmuneRACE study and from 1,254 subjects provided by 6 global collaborators.

Trimming removed 8 bases from V and 0 bases from J; the gene matches leave 4 bases unexplained. The germline V gene supplies CDR1 MDHEN and CDR2 SYDVKM. Its CDR3 holds 15 amino acids, cysteine through phenylalanine. The CDR3 DNA has 45 bases and is translated from base 1. This clone was recorded once. The antigen this receptor binds is unknown. Per-nucleotide qualities are absent, and no much larger clonotype sits a single base away. Broad study findings and their caveats: Clinical and demographic metadata were provided uncurated, with the amount varying by source and participant.

Collaborating institutions collected whole blood in K2EDTA tubes following their own protocols. For TCRbeta analysis, collaborators shipped samples as frozen whole blood, isolated PBMCs, or DNA extracted from either of those sample types. TCRbeta CDR3 regions were amplified from genomic DNA by means of the immunoSEQ Assay, a bias-controlled multiplex PCR. In the authors' own workflow: Within the assay, amplification of reference gene primers was used to estimate how many nucleated cells each sample contained. Sequence reads were collapsed and filtered to measure the absolute abundance of every unique TCRbeta CDR3 rearrangement. For each sample, productive Simpson clonality was calculated as the square root of Simpson's diversity index across productive rearrangements. TCRdb provides this immuneACCESS table in a form limited to in-frame rearrangements. Some clones are lacking; in checked studies, under half of them reflect an unresolved V gene, and why the rest are absent is not known. V and J calls and clone size are as listed in that table; D and trimming were resolved from the DNA. This sample is represented by around 67,000 clones; 80% to 90% of them were singletons. The top ten clonotypes cover around 9.2% of the sample.

The origin of this receptor is a human donor in a cohort sampled during active COVID-19. In this chain, TRBV28 is recombined with TRBJ1-5, with 10 middle bases fitting TRBD1. The source material was peripheral blood. The DNA is as follows: TGTGCCAGCGGGACAGGGGACTTTAGCAATCAGCCCCAGCATTTT. This translates into CASGTGDFSNQPQHF.